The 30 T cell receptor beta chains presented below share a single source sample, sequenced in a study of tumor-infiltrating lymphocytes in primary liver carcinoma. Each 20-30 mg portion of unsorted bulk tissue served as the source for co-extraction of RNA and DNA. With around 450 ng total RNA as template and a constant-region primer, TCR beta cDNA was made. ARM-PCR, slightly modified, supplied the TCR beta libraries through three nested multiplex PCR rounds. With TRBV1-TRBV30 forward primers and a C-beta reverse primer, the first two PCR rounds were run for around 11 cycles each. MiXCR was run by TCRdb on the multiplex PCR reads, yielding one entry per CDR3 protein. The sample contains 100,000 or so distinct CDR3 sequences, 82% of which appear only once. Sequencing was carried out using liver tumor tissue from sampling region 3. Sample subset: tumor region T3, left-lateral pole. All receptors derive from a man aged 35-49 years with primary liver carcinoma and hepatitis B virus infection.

The CDR3 nucleotides are TGTGCCAGTCAGGGCCTTTCGAATCTGACCCAGCATTTT. This sequence encodes CASQGLSNLTQHF. The V and J genes are TRBV6-1 and TRBJ1-5, with a weak D call TRBD1 (5 bases). Germline V gene data show CDR1 as MNHNS and CDR2 as SASEGT. The CDR3 covers 13 residues. Trimming shortened V by 9 bases and J by 11 bases, and 20 bases separated the two germline ends.

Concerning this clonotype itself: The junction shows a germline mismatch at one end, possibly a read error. The CDR3 region is CASRQEVAGRSNHPQHF. CDR3 nucleotide sequence: TGTGCCAGCAGGCAAGAAGTGGCAGGGCGAAGCAATCACCCCCAGCATTTT. The chain is built from TRBV4-2 and TRBJ1-5; possibly TRBD1 for D (5 bases). Germline loops: CDR1 LGHNA, CDR2 YNFKEQ. The CDR3 has 17 residues.

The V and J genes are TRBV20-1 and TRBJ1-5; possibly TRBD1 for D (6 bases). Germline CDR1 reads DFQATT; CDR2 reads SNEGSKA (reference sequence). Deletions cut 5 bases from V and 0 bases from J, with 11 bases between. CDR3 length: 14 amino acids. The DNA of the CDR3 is TGCAGTGCTGGGGGACACAATAGCAATCAGCCCCAGCATTTT. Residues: CSAGGHNSNQPQHF.

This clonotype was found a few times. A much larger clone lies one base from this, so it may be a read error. As DNA, the CDR3 is TGCGCCAACAGCTTGAGACCCTACGAGCAGTACTTC. It yields the protein CANSLRPYEQYF. The rearrangement joins TRBV5-1 to TRBJ2-7; unclear D gene. Per the germline V gene, CDR1 is SGHRS and CDR2 is YFSETQ. The length of the CDR3 is 12 residues.

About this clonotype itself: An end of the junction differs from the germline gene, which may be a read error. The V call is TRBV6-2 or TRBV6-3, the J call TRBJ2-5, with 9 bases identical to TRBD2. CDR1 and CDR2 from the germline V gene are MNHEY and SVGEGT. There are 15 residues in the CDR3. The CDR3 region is CASSGLAREEETRYF. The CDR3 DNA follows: TGTGCCAGTAGTGGACTAGCGAGAGAGGAAGAGACCCGGTACTTC.

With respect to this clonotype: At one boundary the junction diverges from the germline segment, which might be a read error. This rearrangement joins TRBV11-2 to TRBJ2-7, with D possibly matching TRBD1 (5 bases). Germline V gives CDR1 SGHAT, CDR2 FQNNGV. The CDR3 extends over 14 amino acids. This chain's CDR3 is CASSANRNSYEQYF. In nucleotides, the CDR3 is TGTGCCAGCAGCGCTAACAGGAATTCCTATGAGCAGTACTTC. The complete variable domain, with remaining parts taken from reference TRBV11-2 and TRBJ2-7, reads EAGVAQSPRYKIIEKRQSVAFWCNPISGHATLYWYQQILGQGPKLLIQFQNNGVVDDSQLPKDRFSAERLKGVDSTLKIQPAKLEDSAVYLCASSANRNSYEQYFGPGTRLTVT.

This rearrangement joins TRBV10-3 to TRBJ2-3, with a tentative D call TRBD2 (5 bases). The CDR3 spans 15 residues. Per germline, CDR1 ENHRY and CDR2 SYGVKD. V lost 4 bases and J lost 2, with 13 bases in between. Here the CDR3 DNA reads TGTGCCATCAGTGTAGCGAGCGGATACACAGATACGCAGTATTTT. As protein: CAISVASGYTDTQYF.

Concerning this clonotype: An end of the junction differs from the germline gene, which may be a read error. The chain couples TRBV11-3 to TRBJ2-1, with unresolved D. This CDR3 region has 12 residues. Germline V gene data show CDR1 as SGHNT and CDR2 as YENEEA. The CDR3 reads CVSSLNVNEQFF. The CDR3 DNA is TGTGTCAGCAGCTTAAATGTCAATGAGCAATTCTTC.

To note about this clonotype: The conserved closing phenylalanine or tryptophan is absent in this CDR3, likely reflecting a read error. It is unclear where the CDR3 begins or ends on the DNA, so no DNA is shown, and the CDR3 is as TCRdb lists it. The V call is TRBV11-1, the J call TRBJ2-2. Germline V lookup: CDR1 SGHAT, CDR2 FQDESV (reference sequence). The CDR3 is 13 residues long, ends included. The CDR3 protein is CACSFWDTGELFL.

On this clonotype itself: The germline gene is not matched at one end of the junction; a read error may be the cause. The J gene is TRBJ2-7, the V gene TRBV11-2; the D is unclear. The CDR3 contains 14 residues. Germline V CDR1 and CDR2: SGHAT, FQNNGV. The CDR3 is CAGSLDGVAYGQYF. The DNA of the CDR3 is TGTGCAGGCAGCTTAGATGGAGTTGCCTACGGGCAGTATTTC.

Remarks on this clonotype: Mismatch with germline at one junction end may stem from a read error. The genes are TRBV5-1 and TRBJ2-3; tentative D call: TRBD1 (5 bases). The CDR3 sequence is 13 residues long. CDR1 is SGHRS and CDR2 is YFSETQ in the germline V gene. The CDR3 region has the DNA TGCGCCAGCAGCTTACAGGTGGCAGATACACAGTATTTT. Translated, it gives CASSLQVADTQYF.

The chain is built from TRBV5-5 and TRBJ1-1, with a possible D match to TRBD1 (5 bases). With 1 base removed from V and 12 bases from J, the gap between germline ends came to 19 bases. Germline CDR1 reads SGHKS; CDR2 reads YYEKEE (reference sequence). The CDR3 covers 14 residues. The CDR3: CASSLYCREAKTFF. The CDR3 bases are TGTGCCAGCAGCTTGTACTGCAGGGAGGCTAAAACTTTCTTT.

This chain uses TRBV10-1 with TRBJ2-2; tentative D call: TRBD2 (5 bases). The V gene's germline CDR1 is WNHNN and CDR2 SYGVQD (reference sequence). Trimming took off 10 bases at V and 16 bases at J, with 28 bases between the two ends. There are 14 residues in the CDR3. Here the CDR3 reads CANSDGTDTGEQFF. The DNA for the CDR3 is TGCGCCAACTCCGACGGCACAGACACCGGGGAACAGTTTTTT.

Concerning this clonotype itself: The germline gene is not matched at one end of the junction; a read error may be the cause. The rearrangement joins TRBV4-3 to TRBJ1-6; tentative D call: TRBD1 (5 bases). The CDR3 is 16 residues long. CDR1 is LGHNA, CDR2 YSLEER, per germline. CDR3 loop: CASSSRDGGRNSPHHF. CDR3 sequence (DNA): TGCGCCAGCAGCTCCCGGGACGGGGGAAGGAATTCACCCCACCACTTT.

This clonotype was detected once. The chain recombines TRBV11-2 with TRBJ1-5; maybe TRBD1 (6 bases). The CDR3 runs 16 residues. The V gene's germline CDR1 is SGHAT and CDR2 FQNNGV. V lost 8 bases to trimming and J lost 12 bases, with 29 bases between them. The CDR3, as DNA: TGTGCCAGCTGCCTAAAAGGGGGACTGACGAATCGGCACCAGCATTTT. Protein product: CASCLKGGLTNRHQHF.

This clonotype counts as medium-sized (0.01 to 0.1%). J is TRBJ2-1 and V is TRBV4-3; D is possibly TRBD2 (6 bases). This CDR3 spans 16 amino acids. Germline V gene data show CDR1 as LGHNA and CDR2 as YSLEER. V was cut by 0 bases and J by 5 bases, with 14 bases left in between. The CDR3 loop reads CASSQDRSGFHNEQFF. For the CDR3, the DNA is TGCGCCAGCAGCCAAGATAGGAGCGGGTTTCACAATGAGCAGTTCTTC.

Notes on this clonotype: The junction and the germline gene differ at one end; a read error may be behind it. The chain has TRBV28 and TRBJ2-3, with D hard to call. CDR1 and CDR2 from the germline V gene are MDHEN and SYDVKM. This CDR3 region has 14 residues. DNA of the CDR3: TGTGCCAGCGTATCATACCTTGATTCTGATACGCTGTATTTT. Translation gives CASVSYLDSDTLYF. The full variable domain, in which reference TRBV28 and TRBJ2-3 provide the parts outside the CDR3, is DVKVTQSSRYLVKRTGEKVFLECVQDMDHENMFWYRQDPGLGLRLIYFSYDVKMKEKGDIPEGYSVSREKKERFSLILESASTNQTSMYLCASVSYLDSDTLYFGPGTRLTVL.

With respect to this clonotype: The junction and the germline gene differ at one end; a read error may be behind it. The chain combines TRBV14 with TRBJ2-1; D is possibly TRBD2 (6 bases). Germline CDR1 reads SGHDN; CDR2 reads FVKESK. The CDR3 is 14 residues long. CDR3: CDSSQGGASRGQFF. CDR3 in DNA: TGTGACAGCAGCCAAGGAGGGGCGTCGAGGGGGCAGTTCTTC.

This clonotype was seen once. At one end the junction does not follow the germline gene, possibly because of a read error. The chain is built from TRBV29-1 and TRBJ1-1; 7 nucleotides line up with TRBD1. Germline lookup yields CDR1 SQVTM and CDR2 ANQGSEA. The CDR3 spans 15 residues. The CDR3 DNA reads TGCAGCGTTTCAGGGGGGTGGCCCATGAACACTGGAGCTTTCTTT. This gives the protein CSVSGGWPMNTGAFF.

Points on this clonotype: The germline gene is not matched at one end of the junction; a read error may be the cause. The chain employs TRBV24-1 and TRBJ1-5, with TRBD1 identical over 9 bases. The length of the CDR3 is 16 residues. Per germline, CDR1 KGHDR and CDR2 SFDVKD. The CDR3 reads CATRDRDAYSNRPQHF. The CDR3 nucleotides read TGTGCCACCCGGGACAGGGACGCATATAGCAATCGGCCCCAGCATTTT.

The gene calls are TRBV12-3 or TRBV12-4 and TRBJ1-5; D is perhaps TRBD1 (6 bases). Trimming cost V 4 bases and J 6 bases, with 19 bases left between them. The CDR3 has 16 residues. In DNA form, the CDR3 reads TGTGCCAGCAGTTCCTCAGGACAGTGGAGGGCTCAGCCCCAGCATTTT. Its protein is CASSSSGQWRAQPQHF.

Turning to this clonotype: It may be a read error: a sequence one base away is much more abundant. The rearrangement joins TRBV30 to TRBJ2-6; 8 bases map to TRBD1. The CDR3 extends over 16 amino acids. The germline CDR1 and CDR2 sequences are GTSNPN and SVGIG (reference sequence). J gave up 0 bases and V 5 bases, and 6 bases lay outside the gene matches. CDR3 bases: TGTGCCTGGCAAAGCAGGGGGCTCTCTGGGGCCAACGTCCTGACTTTC. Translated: CAWQSRGLSGANVLTF.

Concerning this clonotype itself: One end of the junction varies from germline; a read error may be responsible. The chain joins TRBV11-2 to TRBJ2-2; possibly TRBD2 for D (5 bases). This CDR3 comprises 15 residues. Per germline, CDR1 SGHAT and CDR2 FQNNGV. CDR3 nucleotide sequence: TGTGCCTGCAGTCCATGGACTGCGAACACTGGGGAACTGTTTTTT. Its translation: CACSPWTANTGELFF. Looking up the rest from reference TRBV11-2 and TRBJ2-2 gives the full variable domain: EAGVAQSPRYKIIEKRQSVAFWCNPISGHATLYWYQQILGQGPKLLIQFQNNGVVDDSQLPKDRFSAERLKGVDSTLKIQPAKLEDSAVYLCACSPWTANTGELFFGEGSRLTVL.

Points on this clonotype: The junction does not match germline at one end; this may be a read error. Here the CDR3 DNA reads TGCAGCGTTCCACTGGGCATGGGGATCCAGTATTTC. This codes for CSVPLGMGIQYF. The rearrangement joins TRBV29-1 to TRBJ2-5; D not resolved. The CDR3 runs 12 residues. From germline, CDR1 is SQVTM and CDR2 ANQGSEA.

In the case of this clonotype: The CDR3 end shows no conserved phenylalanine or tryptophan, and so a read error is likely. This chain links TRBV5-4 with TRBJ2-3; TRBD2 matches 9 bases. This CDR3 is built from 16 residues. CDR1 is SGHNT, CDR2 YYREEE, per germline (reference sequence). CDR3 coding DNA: TGTGCCAGCAGCTTGCTCGCGGGAGGGCCCACAGATACCCAGTATCCT. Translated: CASSLLAGGPTDTQYP.

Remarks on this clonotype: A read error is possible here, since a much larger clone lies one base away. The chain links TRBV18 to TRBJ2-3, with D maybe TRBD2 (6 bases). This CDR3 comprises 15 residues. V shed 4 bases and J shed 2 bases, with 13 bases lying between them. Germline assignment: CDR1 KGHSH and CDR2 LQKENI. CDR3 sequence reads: CASSRIAATTDTQYF. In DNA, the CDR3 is TGTGCCAGCTCACGAATAGCGGCGACCACAGATACGCAGTATTTT.

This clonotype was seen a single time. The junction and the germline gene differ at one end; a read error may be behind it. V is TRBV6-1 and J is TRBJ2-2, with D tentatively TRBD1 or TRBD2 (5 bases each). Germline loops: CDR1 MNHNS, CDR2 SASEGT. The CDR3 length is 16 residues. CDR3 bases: TGTGCCAGCAGTAAAGCACTACAGGTGAACACCGGGGAGCTGTTATTT. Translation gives CASSKALQVNTGELLF.

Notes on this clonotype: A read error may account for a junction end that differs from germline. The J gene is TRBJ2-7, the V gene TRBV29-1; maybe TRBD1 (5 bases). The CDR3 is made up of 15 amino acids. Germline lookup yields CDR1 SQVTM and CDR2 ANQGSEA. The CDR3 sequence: CSVRPSRVKPYEQYF. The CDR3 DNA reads TGCAGCGTACGTCCTTCCAGGGTCAAGCCCTACGAGCAATACTTC.

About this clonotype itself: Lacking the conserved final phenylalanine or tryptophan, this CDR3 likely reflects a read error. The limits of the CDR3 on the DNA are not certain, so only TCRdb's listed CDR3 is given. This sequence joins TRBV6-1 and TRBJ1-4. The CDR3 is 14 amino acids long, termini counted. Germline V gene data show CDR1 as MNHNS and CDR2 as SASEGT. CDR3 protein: CASAIDTTNEKLLY.

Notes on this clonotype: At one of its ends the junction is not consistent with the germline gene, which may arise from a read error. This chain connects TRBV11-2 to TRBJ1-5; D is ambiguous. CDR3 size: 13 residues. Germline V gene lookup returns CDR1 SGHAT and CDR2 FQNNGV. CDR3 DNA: TGTGCCAGCAGCTCTTCAATCGATCAGCCCCAGGATTTT. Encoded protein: CASSSSIDQPQDF. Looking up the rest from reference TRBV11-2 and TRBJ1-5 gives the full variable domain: EAGVAQSPRYKIIEKRQSVAFWCNPISGHATLYWYQQILGQGPKLLIQFQNNGVVDDSQLPKDRFSAERLKGVDSTLKIQPAKLEDSAVYLCASSSSIDQPQDFGDGTRLSIL.